This TCR beta chain came from a study of blood T cell repertoires in COVID-19. Original methodology: For nucleated cells, counts were estimated from reference gene primer amplification. Sequencing used immunoSEQ multiplex PCR; TCRdb keeps in-frame clones, though not all of them. Clone size and V and J calls were adopted from that table, with D and trimming inferred from the DNA. Of about 100,000 clones in the sample, just over 85% were seen once. Enrolled through a virtual design, the participants were between 18 and 89 years of age and came from some 25 US areas. Trimming left V 3 bases short and J 0 bases short, with 11 bases between. Germline V gene lookup returns CDR1 MNHEY and CDR2 SMNVEV (reference sequence). This CDR3 is built from 15 residues.

The chain carries TRBV27 and TRBJ1-2, with D unresolved. The clonotype was recovered from a woman in her fifties or sixties who had recovered from COVID-19. Sequencing was performed on PBMCs or T cells enriched from blood (not recorded which). The CDR3 loop reads CASSLTQRANYGYTF. The CDR3 DNA sequence: TGTGCCAGCAGTTTGACCCAGCGTGCTAACTATGGCTACACCTTC.